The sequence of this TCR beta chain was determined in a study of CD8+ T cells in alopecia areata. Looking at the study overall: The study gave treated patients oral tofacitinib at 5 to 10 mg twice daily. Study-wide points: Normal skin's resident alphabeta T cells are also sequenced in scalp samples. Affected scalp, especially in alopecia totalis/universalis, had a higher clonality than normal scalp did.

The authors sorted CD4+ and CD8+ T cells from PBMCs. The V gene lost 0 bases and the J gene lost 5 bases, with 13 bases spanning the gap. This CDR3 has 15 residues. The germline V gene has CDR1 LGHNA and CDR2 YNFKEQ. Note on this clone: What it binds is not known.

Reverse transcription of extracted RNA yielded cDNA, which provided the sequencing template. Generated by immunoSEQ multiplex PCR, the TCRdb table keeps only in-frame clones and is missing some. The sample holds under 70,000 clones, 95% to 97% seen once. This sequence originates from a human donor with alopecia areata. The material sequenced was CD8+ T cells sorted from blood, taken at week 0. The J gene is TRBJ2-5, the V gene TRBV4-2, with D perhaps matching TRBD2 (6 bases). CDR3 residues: CASSQDWGLVETQYF. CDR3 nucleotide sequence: TGTGCCAGCAGCCAAGATTGGGGACTGGTGGAGACCCAGTACTTC.